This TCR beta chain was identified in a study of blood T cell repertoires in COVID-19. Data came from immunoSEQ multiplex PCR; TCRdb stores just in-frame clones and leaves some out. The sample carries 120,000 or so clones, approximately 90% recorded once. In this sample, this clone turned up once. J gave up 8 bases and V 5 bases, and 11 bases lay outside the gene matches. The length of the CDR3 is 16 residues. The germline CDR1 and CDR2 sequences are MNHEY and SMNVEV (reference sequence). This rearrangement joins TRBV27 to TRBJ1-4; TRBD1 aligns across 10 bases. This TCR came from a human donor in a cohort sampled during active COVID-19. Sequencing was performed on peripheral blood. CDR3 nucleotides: TGTGCCAGCAGTATCTTGTCCGGGACAGGGGTGGAAAAACTGTTTTTT. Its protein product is CASSILSGTGVEKLFF.